One sample yielded the 7 T cell receptor beta chains listed below, sequenced in a study of yellow fever vaccine responses in identical twins (dated by TCRdb to 2017 to 2018). Preparation of the library involved RT-PCR. Sequencing was performed on an Illumina HiSeq 2500. TCRdb cleaned the public reads at Q25 with fastp, built clones with MiXCR and kept in-frame beta chains. Each entry is one CDR3 protein sequence, shown with its most common DNA and genes. The sample profile shows tens of thousands of distinct CDR3 sequences; over 70% of them were found once. The ten largest make up 4.5% to 5.5% of the sample. The specimen comprised T cells from blood (PBMCs), unsorted or a sorted subset (not recorded which), sampled before or after yellow fever vaccination (not recorded which). These receptors all come from a young woman who received the yellow fever vaccine. Donor details come from another sample of the same person, matched by shared clones.

The chain combines TRBV11-1 with TRBJ1-3; D is ambiguous. In germline, CDR1 is SGHAT, CDR2 FQDESV (reference sequence). The CDR3 runs 17 residues. Trimming removed 0 bases from V and 3 bases from J, with 15 bases in between. CDR3 DNA sequence: TGTGCCAGCAGCTTAGCTGGGCCCACACCTTTTGGAAACACCATATATTTT. Translating it yields CASSLAGPTPFGNTIYF. Filled out from reference TRBV11-1 and TRBJ1-3, the complete variable domain reads EAEVAQSPRYKITEKSQAVAFWCDPISGHATLYWYRQILGQGPELLVQFQDESVVDDSQLPKDRFSAERLKGVDSTLKIQPAELGDSAMYLCASSLAGPTPFGNTIYFGEGSWLTVV.

The rearrangement uses TRBV11-1 and TRBJ2-1, with 7 bases matching TRBD2. The CDR3 contains 17 residues. Trimming cost V 6 bases and J 5 bases; bases outside gene matches: 16. In germline, CDR1 is SGHAT, CDR2 FQDESV (reference sequence). CDR3 amino acids: CASRPSREADQHNEQFF. In nucleotides, the CDR3 is TGTGCCAGCAGGCCATCTCGGGAGGCCGATCAACACAATGAGCAGTTCTTC.

The V call is TRBV10-3, the J call TRBJ1-4, with D perhaps TRBD1 (6 bases). V shed 6 bases and J shed 4 bases, with 18 bases lying between them. The CDR3 loop spans 16 amino acids. Per germline, CDR1 ENHRY and CDR2 SYGVKD. DNA of the CDR3: TGTGCCATCAGCCTCTCACTCTGGACAGATAATGAAAAACTGTTTTTT. As protein: CAISLSLWTDNEKLFF.

This clonotype occurred once. This chain links TRBV2 with TRBJ2-5, with D possibly TRBD2 on 5 matching bases. Trimming took 4 bases from V and 2 from J, leaving 11 bases between them. In germline, CDR1 is SNHLY, CDR2 FYNNEI. The CDR3 length is 14 residues. Here the CDR3 DNA reads TGTGCCAGCAGTGGGACTGAACCGCAAGAGACCCAGTACTTC. Its protein is CASSGTEPQETQYF.

This clonotype turned up a few times. The rearrangement uses TRBV12-3 or TRBV12-4 and TRBJ2-3; D uncertain. This CDR3 region has 14 residues. Trimming removed 2 bases at V and 2 bases at J, with 8 bases between. The CDR3 spells CASSLPASTDTQYF. The CDR3 DNA follows: TGTGCCAGCAGTTTACCCGCTTCCACAGATACGCAGTATTTT.

The chain uses TRBV29-1 and TRBJ1-2; D might be TRBD1 (6 bases). The CDR3 covers 17 residues. Trimming left V 2 bases short and J 0 bases short, with 19 bases between. CDR1 is SQVTM, CDR2 ANQGSEA, per germline. CDR3 protein: CSVESGDRRRANYGYTF. Written as DNA, the CDR3 is TGCAGCGTTGAATCTGGTGACAGGAGAAGAGCTAACTATGGCTACACCTTC.

The J gene is TRBJ2-7, the V gene TRBV5-6; D is unclear. CDR3 length: 11 amino acids. Trimming shortened V by 4 bases and J by 2 bases, and 4 bases separated the two germline ends. Germline V CDR1 and CDR2: SGHDT, YYEEEE. In DNA form, the CDR3 reads TGTGCCAGCAGCACAGCCTACGAGCAGTACTTC. Translation: CASSTAYEQYF.